Listed below are T cell receptor beta chains from one sample, sequenced in a study of blood T cell repertoires in COVID-19. Sequenced by immunoSEQ multiplex PCR; TCRdb stores in-frame clones only, minus some. The sample holds about 150,000 clones; about four fifths are singletons and the top ten take under 15%. Sequenced sample: peripheral blood. The receptors shown here come from a man in his 70s who had recovered from COVID-19. CDR3s include the opening cysteine and the closing phenylalanine or tryptophan. Each record gives: V gene, clone size, D gene, J gene, CDR3 protein, CDR3 DNA. A D gene is named only where the DNA matches it firmly. Rows may omit the clone size; those that give it use once, few, many or a size class.

TRBV18	-	-	TRBJ2-2	CASSRPSRAVTGELFF	TGTGCCAGCTCCCGTCCCTCCAGGGCAGTCACCGGGGAGCTGTTTTTT
TRBV7-2	-	-	TRBJ2-7	CASSPLLGGGSYEQYF	TGTGCCAGCAGCCCCCTTTTGGGGGGTGGCTCCTACGAGCAGTACTTC
TRBV6-5	once	TRBD2	TRBJ2-1	CATSTGLALNEQFF	TGTGCCACCTCTACGGGACTAGCCCTCAATGAGCAGTTCTTC
TRBV5-1	-	-	TRBJ2-1	CASSFRGGTDEQFF	TGCGCCAGCAGCTTTCGAGGGGGTACGGATGAGCAGTTCTTC
TRBV3-1/TRBV3-2	-	-	TRBJ1-2	CASGGSNYGYTF	TGTGCCAGCGGAGGGAGCAACTATGGCTACACCTTC
TRBV5-4	-	TRBD2	TRBJ2-3	CASSPRASGTDTQYF	TGTGCCAGCAGCCCGCGGGCTAGCGGGACAGATACGCAGTATTTT
TRBV14	-	-	TRBJ2-1	CASSQGNSFDEQFF	TGTGCCAGCAGCCAAGGTAATAGTTTCGATGAGCAGTTCTTC
TRBV7-2	-	TRBD2	TRBJ2-3	CASSLSGTSGRDTQYF	TGTGCCAGCAGCTTGTCCGGGACTAGCGGGAGAGATACGCAGTATTTT
TRBV12-3/TRBV12-4	-	-	TRBJ1-1	CASSPERRTEAFF	TGTGCCAGCAGTCCAGAGAGGAGGACTGAAGCTTTCTTT
TRBV6-5	once	-	TRBJ1-2	CASSRDGYYGGYTF	TGTGCCAGCAGTCGCGACGGGTATTATGGCGGCTACACCTTC
TRBV25-1	-	TRBD1	TRBJ1-5	CASGTGGGNQPQHF	TGTGCCAGCGGGACAGGGGGCGGCAATCAGCCCCAGCATTTT
TRBV10-3	-	-	TRBJ2-3	CAISEVYTDTQYF	TGTGCCATCAGTGAGGTCTACACAGATACGCAGTATTTT
TRBV4-3	-	-	TRBJ1-2	CASSQDNTRGYGYTF	TGCGCCAGCAGCCAAGATAACACGAGAGGGTATGGCTACACCTTC
TRBV5-4	-	-	TRBJ2-7	CASSLAEGNEQYF	TGTGCCAGCAGCTTGGCCGAGGGTAACGAGCAGTACTTC
TRBV4-1	-	-	TRBJ1-1	CASSQPPSEGGMNTEAFF	TGCGCCAGCAGCCAACCTCCCAGCGAGGGGGGGATGAACACTGAAGCTTTCTTT
TRBV19	-	TRBD2	TRBJ2-5	CASSMKAAGRSVGTQYF	TGTGCCAGTAGTATGAAGGCAGCGGGACGGTCGGTGGGCACCCAGTACTTC
TRBV12-3/TRBV12-4	-	-	TRBJ1-2	CASSHINYGYTF	TGTGCCAGCAGCCACATTAACTATGGCTACACCTTC
TRBV10-2	-	-	TRBJ2-7	CASRPDSSYEQYF	TGCGCCAGCAGGCCGGACAGCTCCTACGAGCAGTACTTC
TRBV28	few	TRBD1	TRBJ1-5	CASSLWGTGDYSNQPQHF	TGTGCCAGCAGTTTATGGGGGACAGGAGACTATAGCAATCAGCCCCAGCATTTT
TRBV6-1	-	-	TRBJ2-7	CASSDLAVSYEQYF	TGTGCCAGCAGTGATTTAGCAGTATCCTACGAGCAGTACTTC
TRBV2	-	-	TRBJ2-4	CASRGAELAKNIQYF	TGTGCCAGCAGGGGGGCAGAGCTAGCCAAAAACATTCAGTACTTC
TRBV18	-	TRBD1	TRBJ1-6	CASSPGQGVQSPLHF	TGTGCCAGCTCACCAGGACAGGGTGTACAGTCACCCCTCCACTTT
TRBV9	once	TRBD1	TRBJ1-4	CASSPRTGLSEKLFF	TGTGCCAGCAGCCCCAGGACAGGGCTGAGCGAAAAACTGTTTTTT
TRBV7-3	-	-	TRBJ2-2	CASSPRGGAARAGELFF	TGTGCCAGCAGCCCTCGCGGCGGGGCGGCTCGTGCCGGGGAGCTGTTTTTT
TRBV5-6	-	-	TRBJ1-6	CASSLRSLSGSPLHF	TGTGCCAGCAGCTTACGATCTCTTTCGGGGTCACCCCTCCACTTT
TRBV5-4	-	-	TRBJ2-1	CASSPLWGQDSYNEQFF	TGTGCCAGCAGCCCTTTATGGGGGCAGGACTCCTACAATGAGCAGTTCTTC
TRBV20-1	once	TRBD2	TRBJ2-3	CSASSLAGSTDTQYF	TGCAGTGCTAGTTCGTTAGCGGGGAGCACAGATACGCAGTATTTT
TRBV5-1	-	TRBD2	TRBJ2-1	CASRRTSGASYNEQFF	TGCGCCAGCAGACGGACTAGCGGGGCCTCCTACAATGAGCAGTTCTTC
TRBV9	-	TRBD2	TRBJ2-6	CASTAGGLGYVEGANVLTF	TGTGCCAGCACCGCGGGGGGCCTAGGGTACGTAGAAGGGGCCAACGTCCTGACTTTC
TRBV19	-	-	TRBJ2-3	CASSGEESTDTQYF	TGTGCCAGTAGTGGGGAGGAGAGCACAGATACGCAGTATTTT
TRBV19	-	TRBD2	TRBJ2-3	CASRGRGLAADTQYF	TGTGCCAGTCGCGGAAGGGGACTAGCTGCAGATACGCAGTATTTT
TRBV6-6	-	-	TRBJ2-1	CASTSERPTGEQFF	TGTGCCAGCACCTCCGAGAGGCCGACCGGGGAGCAGTTCTTC
TRBV28	-	-	TRBJ1-5	CASSLPGTPGGQPQHF	TGTGCCAGCAGTTTACCCGGGACACCGGGGGGTCAGCCCCAGCATTTT
TRBV6-2/TRBV6-3	-	TRBD2	TRBJ2-1	CASSPGTSVYNEQFF	TGTGCCAGCAGCCCGGGGACTAGCGTATACAATGAGCAGTTCTTC
TRBV5-1	-	TRBD2	TRBJ2-5	CASSLEGLAGVSGETQYF	TGCGCCAGCAGCTTGGAGGGACTAGCGGGAGTGTCCGGAGAGACCCAGTACTTC
TRBV28	-	TRBD1	TRBJ1-5	CASSFAPGTGYNQPQHF	TGTGCCAGCAGTTTCGCCCCCGGGACAGGCTATAATCAGCCCCAGCATTTT
TRBV24-1	-	TRBD1	TRBJ1-4	CATHRDRATNEKLFF	TGTGCCACGCACCGGGACAGAGCAACTAATGAAAAACTGTTTTTT
TRBV27	few	-	TRBJ1-2	CASSLTGTLSRFSF	TGTGCCAGCAGTTTAACCGGGACTCTGTCGCGATTTTCCTTC